Below, one TCR beta chain is given with its context. This entry is derived from a study of chemoradiotherapy in HPV16-positive cancers. The assay was immunoSEQ multiplex PCR, and TCRdb's table has in-frame clones only and misses some. The sample has tens of thousands of clones, roughly 80% seen once. This CDR3 contains 14 residues. Trimming pared 1 base from V and 4 bases from J, leaving 8 bases between. From germline, CDR1 is LNHDA and CDR2 SQIVND (reference sequence). The sample in question was blood, obtained from a patient who underwent chemoradiotherapy. V usage is TRBV19 and J usage is TRBJ1-5; no definite D call. The sequence was obtained from a human donor with HPV-associated anogenital cancer. In DNA, the CDR3 is TGTGCCAGTAGTATAGCTTCAGGAAATCAGCCCCAGCATTTT. Amino acid sequence: CASSIASGNQPQHF.